This T cell receptor beta chain was sequenced in a study of cytomegalovirus exposure and HLA in healthy donors. Trimming removed 4 bases at V and 3 bases at J, with 11 bases between. This CDR3 comprises 13 residues. The germline V gene has CDR1 SGHRS and CDR2 YFSETQ. Measured with immunoSEQ multiplex PCR; TCRdb has only the in-frame clones, and not every one. This table has approximately 200,000 clones, approximately 90% appearing once. Notes on the study in general: The authors listed approximately 150 TCR beta chains as cytomegalovirus-associated. Rare TCR sequences predominated, though certain public TCRs were found in many donors.

Note on this clone: Its cognate antigen is unknown.

The source material was PBMCs. The receptor's source is a woman aged 18-29 years in good health and CMV-seronegative. This chain uses TRBV5-1 with TRBJ2-7, with D uncertain. The CDR3 nucleotides are TGCGCCAGCAGCACCCCCTCTAACTACGAGCAGTACTTC. Translation: CASSTPSNYEQYF.